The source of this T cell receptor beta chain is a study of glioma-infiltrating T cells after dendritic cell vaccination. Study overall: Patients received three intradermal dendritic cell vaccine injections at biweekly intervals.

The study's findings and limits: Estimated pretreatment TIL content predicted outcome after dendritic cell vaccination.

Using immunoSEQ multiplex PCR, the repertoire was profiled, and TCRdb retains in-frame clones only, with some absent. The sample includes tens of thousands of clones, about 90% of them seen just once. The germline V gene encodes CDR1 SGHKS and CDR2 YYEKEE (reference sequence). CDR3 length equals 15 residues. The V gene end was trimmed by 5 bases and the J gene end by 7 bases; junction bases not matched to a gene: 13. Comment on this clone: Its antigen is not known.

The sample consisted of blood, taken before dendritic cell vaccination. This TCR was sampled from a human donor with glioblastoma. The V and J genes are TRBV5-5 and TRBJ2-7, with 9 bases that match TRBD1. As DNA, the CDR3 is TGTGCCAGCAGTAAACCGGGACAGGGTGGAGATGAGCAGTACTTC. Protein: CASSKPGQGGDEQYF.